This T cell receptor (beta chain) is drawn from a study of blood T cell repertoires in COVID-19. Background on the study: Researchers got acute and convalescent COVID-19 samples from the United States, Italy and Spain.

Regarding this clone: This sample includes further DNA sequences coding for the same CDR3.

Source study methods: Estimated nucleated cell counts came from reference gene primer amplification. TCRdb's copy holds only in-frame clones and misses some; the assay was immunoSEQ multiplex PCR. The V and J calls and clone size were taken over from that table, and D and trimming were inferred from the DNA. The sample carries a few hundred thousand clones, 75% to 85% recorded once. Material for sequencing was PBMCs or T cells enriched from blood (not recorded which). The clonotype was recovered from a man aged 30 to 39 with acute COVID-19.

The CDR3 loop is CASSQTSGGGNEQFF. In DNA, the CDR3 is TGTGCCAGCAGCCAAACTAGCGGGGGCGGCAATGAGCAGTTCTTC. The chain carries TRBV14 and TRBJ2-1; 11 bases are shared with TRBD2. V gave up 2 bases and J gave up 6 bases; unmatched junction bases: 3. Germline CDR1 SGHDN, CDR2 FVKESK. This CDR3 contains 15 residues.